Listed below are T cell receptor beta chains from one sample, sequenced in a study of T cells after somatic rescue of genetic block. TCRdb's table, derived via immunoSEQ multiplex PCR, lists solely in-frame clones and lacks some. The sample carries 13,000 or so clones, under 85% recorded once. The sample was peripheral blood mononuclear cells (PBMCs). Every receptor here comes from a boy between 10 and 17 years old. Each CDR3 is given with its conserved first and last residue. The D gene is left open where the match is weak. The size of a clone is reported for some rows only, either as once, few or many, or as a class for expanded clones.

D,J,size,V,CDR3,DNA
-,TRBJ2-7,-,TRBV28,CASSPLQGSSYEQYF,TGTGCCAGCAGTCCCCTACAGGGATCCTCCTACGAGCAGTACTTC
-,TRBJ1-5,-,TRBV30,CAWSYQVNQPQHF,TGTGCCTGGAGTTACCAGGTCAATCAGCCCCAGCATTTT
-,TRBJ1-1,once,TRBV5-5,CASSWALSPGTEAFF,TGTGCCAGCAGCTGGGCATTGTCGCCCGGCACTGAAGCTTTCTTT
TRBD1,TRBJ1-1,once,TRBV11-2,CASSLTDRVTEAFF,TGTGCCAGCAGCTTAACGGACAGGGTTACTGAAGCTTTCTTT
-,TRBJ1-4,-,TRBV5-1,CASSPGEGDEKLFF,TGCGCCAGCAGCCCGGGTGAAGGGGATGAAAAACTGTTTTTT
TRBD1,TRBJ2-3,-,TRBV10-3,CAISGQGPDTQYF,TGTGCCATCAGTGGACAGGGCCCAGATACGCAGTATTTT
-,TRBJ1-3,-,TRBV10-3,CATRGPPGNTIYF,TGTGCCACCAGGGGACCCCCTGGAAACACCATATATTTT
-,TRBJ1-1,-,TRBV6-4,CANCDRAPFF,TGTGCCAACTGTGACAGAGCCCCTTTCTTT
-,TRBJ1-2,once,TRBV7-9,CASSFLSNYGYTF,TGTGCCAGCAGCTTCCTATCTAACTATGGCTACACCTTC
-,TRBJ2-7,few,TRBV30,CASRTLNSYEQYF,TGTGCCTCCCGGACTCTGAACTCCTACGAGCAGTACTTC
-,TRBJ2-7,-,TRBV5-1,CASSLAHRDYSYEQYF,TGCGCCAGCAGCTTGGCCCACAGAGATTACTCCTACGAGCAGTACTTC
TRBD1,TRBJ2-7,-,TRBV5-6,CASSLDRGQGFSYEQYF,TGTGCCAGCAGCTTGGATAGAGGACAGGGTTTTTCCTACGAGCAGTACTTC
TRBD2,TRBJ2-7,-,TRBV19,CATEDILAGAHEQYF,TGTGCCACCGAGGACATTCTAGCGGGAGCCCACGAGCAGTACTTC
-,TRBJ2-2,-,TRBV7-3,CATRVGDHTGELFF,TGTGCCACCCGAGTGGGGGACCACACCGGGGAGCTGTTTTTT
-,TRBJ2-1,-,TRBV18,CASSPGVPVNEQFF,TGTGCCAGCTCACCCGGCGTCCCAGTCAATGAGCAGTTCTTC
TRBD1,TRBJ2-3,-,TRBV6-6,CASSYTQGTDTQYF,TGTGCCAGCAGTTACACACAGGGGACAGATACGCAGTATTTT
TRBD2,TRBJ2-1,-,TRBV2,CASRRTSGDYNEQFF,TGTGCCAGCAGACGGACTAGCGGCGACTACAATGAGCAGTTCTTC
-,TRBJ1-1,-,TRBV2,CASSGQPMNTEAFF,TGTGCCAGCAGTGGGCAGCCTATGAACACTGAAGCTTTCTTT
-,TRBJ2-7,-,TRBV23-1,CASRQRALTIYEQYF,TGCGCCAGCAGACAACGGGCCCTCACCATCTACGAGCAGTACTTC
-,TRBJ1-1,-,TRBV7-9,CASSLGLEVRGEAFF,TGTGCCAGCAGCTTAGGCCTCGAGGTGAGGGGTGAAGCTTTCTTT
TRBD1,TRBJ1-5,-,TRBV30,CAWSDRGGDQPQHF,TGTGCCTGGAGTGACAGGGGAGGTGATCAGCCCCAGCATTTT
-,TRBJ2-4,-,TRBV6-5,CASSYNGRKNIQYF,TGTGCCAGCAGTTACAACGGCAGAAAAAACATTCAGTACTTC
-,TRBJ2-5,-,TRBV19,CASSQSGRGKTQYF,TGTGCCAGTAGCCAATCGGGCAGGGGAAAGACCCAGTACTTC
-,TRBJ1-2,-,TRBV28,CASSLGGAGYGYTF,TGTGCCAGCAGTTTGGGGGGCGCGGGCTATGGCTACACCTTC
-,TRBJ2-1,-,TRBV9,CASSVSLIYNEQFF,TGTGCCAGCAGCGTTAGCCTTATCTACAATGAGCAGTTCTTC
-,TRBJ1-2,medium-sized,TRBV19,CACRTSDYGYTF,TGTGCCTGCCGGACAAGCGACTATGGCTACACCTTC
TRBD2,TRBJ2-1,-,TRBV5-1,CASSLGAGGPSYNEQFF,TGCGCCAGCAGCTTAGGGGCGGGGGGGCCTTCCTACAATGAGCAGTTCTTC
TRBD2,TRBJ2-1,-,TRBV28,CASSFLAGGPYEQFF,TGTGCCAGCAGTTTCTTAGCGGGGGGGCCCTATGAGCAGTTCTTC
TRBD1,TRBJ2-3,-,TRBV2,CASRVVQGPDTQYF,TGTGCCAGCAGGGTAGTACAGGGGCCAGATACGCAGTATTTT
-,TRBJ1-6,-,TRBV21-1,CASSKGKGRSPLHF,TGTGCCAGCAGCAAAGGTAAGGGGCGGTCACCCCTCCACTTT
-,TRBJ1-1,-,TRBV5-5,CASSLWGNTEAFF,TGTGCCAGCAGCCTATGGGGGAACACTGAAGCTTTCTTT
-,TRBJ2-7,few,TRBV5-1,CASSQLPGPHPTYEQYF,TGCGCCAGCAGCCAACTGCCGGGACCCCACCCTACCTACGAGCAGTACTTC
-,TRBJ2-3,-,TRBV5-1,CASSGHDTQYF,TGCGCCAGCAGCGGCCACGATACGCAGTATTTT
-,TRBJ1-4,-,TRBV11-1,CASSAQRRANEKLFF,TGTGCCAGCAGCGCCCAACGGAGGGCTAATGAAAAACTGTTTTTT
-,TRBJ2-3,-,TRBV28,CASTLGAADTDTQYF,TGTGCCAGCACCCTGGGGGCGGCCGACACAGATACGCAGTATTTT
-,TRBJ2-2,-,TRBV7-9,CASSIGVGSTGELFF,TGTGCCAGCAGCATTGGAGTCGGTAGCACCGGGGAGCTGTTTTTT
TRBD2,TRBJ2-3,-,TRBV10-1,CASSRDRGTSGSTDTQYF,TGCGCCAGCAGTCGAGACAGGGGGACTAGCGGGAGCACAGATACGCAGTATTTT
TRBD1,TRBJ2-7,-,TRBV5-3,CARSLSGQGEKDEQYF,TGTGCCAGAAGCCTCTCCGGACAGGGGGAGAAGGACGAGCAGTACTTC
-,TRBJ1-5,-,TRBV28,CASSLYAGVQPQHF,TGTGCCAGCAGTTTATACGCAGGGGTCCAGCCCCAGCATTTT
TRBD2,TRBJ2-3,once,TRBV6-5,CASRRTSGRIEYF,TGTGCCAGCAGACGGACTAGCGGGAGAATCGAGTATTTT
TRBD2,TRBJ2-3,few,TRBV5-4,CASSRQTSGVTDTQYF,TGTGCCAGCAGCCGCCAGACTAGCGGGGTAACAGATACGCAGTATTTT
-,TRBJ2-4,-,TRBV11-2,CASSSSGVLAKNIQYF,TGTGCCAGCAGCTCCTCTGGGGTTCTAGCCAAAAACATTCAGTACTTC
-,TRBJ2-7,-,TRBV6-5,CASRHRVSYEQYF,TGTGCCAGCCGGCACAGGGTTTCCTACGAGCAGTACTTC
TRBD1,TRBJ1-2,-,TRBV11-2,CASSLDRGSGYTF,TGTGCCAGCAGCCTGGACAGGGGAAGTGGCTACACCTTC
-,TRBJ1-4,-,TRBV6-5,CASSGRATNEKLFF,TGTGCCAGCTCAGGGAGAGCAACTAATGAAAAACTGTTTTTT
TRBD1,TRBJ1-5,-,TRBV18,CASSQGVISNQPQHF,TGTGCCAGCTCCCAGGGGGTTATTAGCAATCAGCCCCAGCATTTT